This is a list of T cell receptor beta chains from one sample in a study of shared clonotypes between healthy human individuals. Libraries were prepared by immunoSEQ multiplex PCR; TCRdb keeps only in-frame clonotypes and omits some of them. The sample lists 1,400,000 or so clones, about 98.5% seen once, with approximately 0.38% in the top ten. Sequencing was carried out using naive CD4+ T cells sorted from blood. The receptors stem from a man aged 25-45 years in good health. The CDR3 runs from the conserved cysteine through the conserved F or W. Each record gives: J gene, D gene, V gene, clone size, CDR3 protein, CDR3 DNA. A D gene is named only where the DNA matches it firmly. Clone size is shown for a subset of rows, as once, few, many or a class of expanded clone.

>TRBJ1-5|NA|TRBV19|NA
CASRAQYKGNQPQHF
TGTGCCAGTAGAGCACAGTATAAGGGCAATCAGCCCCAGCATTTT
>TRBJ1-5|NA|TRBV7-9|once
CASSLARDQPQHF
TGTGCCAGCAGCTTAGCGCGAGATCAGCCCCAGCATTTT
>TRBJ2-1|TRBD2|TRBV29-1|NA
CSGRSGRATNEQFF
TGCAGCGGCCGTAGCGGGAGGGCCACGAATGAGCAGTTCTTC
>TRBJ1-1|NA|TRBV7-2|NA
CASSLMKNTEAFF
TGTGCCAGCAGCTTAATGAAGAACACTGAAGCTTTCTTT
>TRBJ2-7|NA|TRBV7-9|NA
CASSLYGPYEQYF
TGTGCCAGCAGCTTATACGGCCCCTACGAGCAGTACTTC
>TRBJ2-3|NA|TRBV9|NA
CASSAGLHTDTQYF
TGTGCCAGCAGCGCGGGACTGCACACAGATACGCAGTATTTT
>TRBJ1-4|TRBD1|TRBV15|NA
CATSSLPGTVNEKLFF
TGTGCCACCAGCAGCCTGCCAGGGACAGTAAATGAAAAACTGTTTTTT
>TRBJ2-3|TRBD2|TRBV28|NA
CASSLGLAGATQYF
TGTGCCAGCAGTTTAGGGCTAGCGGGAGCTACGCAGTATTTT
>TRBJ2-3|TRBD2|TRBV29-1|NA
CSGSGRAMDTQYF
TGCAGCGGTAGCGGGAGGGCAATGGATACGCAGTATTTT
>TRBJ2-2|NA|TRBV7-9|NA
CASRDLVAGELFF
TGTGCCAGCAGAGACTTAGTGGCCGGGGAGCTGTTTTTT
>TRBJ2-7|TRBD2|TRBV11-3|NA
CASSLDWGLADPYEQYF
TGTGCCAGCAGCTTAGACTGGGGACTAGCAGATCCCTACGAGCAGTACTTC
>TRBJ2-5|NA|TRBV12-2|many
CASRLGLNEETQYF
TGTGCAAGTCGCTTAGGGTTAAATGAAGAGACCCAGTACTTC
>TRBJ2-1|NA|TRBV11-2|NA
CASSFSTSHEQFF
TGTGCCAGCAGCTTTTCGACTTCCCATGAGCAGTTCTTC
>TRBJ2-1|TRBD2|TRBV5-1|NA
CASSLEAGGIYNEQFF
TGCGCCAGCAGCTTGGAGGCGGGAGGGATCTACAATGAGCAGTTCTTC
>TRBJ2-1|TRBD2|TRBV6-1|NA
CASSVRLAGGWEQFF
TGTGCCAGCAGTGTCCGGCTAGCGGGAGGATGGGAGCAGTTCTTC
>TRBJ2-1|TRBD1|TRBV9|NA
CASSVGIRDRVDIEQFF
TGTGCCAGCAGCGTAGGTATCCGGGACAGGGTTGATATTGAGCAGTTCTTC
>TRBJ2-6|NA|TRBV9|NA
CASSGPVSDNVLTF
TGTGCCAGCAGCGGACCCGTAAGTGACAACGTCCTGACTTTC
>TRBJ2-5|NA|TRBV5-1|NA
CASSLRETQYF
TGCGCCAGCAGCTTGAGGGAGACCCAGTACTTC
>TRBJ2-1|NA|TRBV6-5|NA
CASRPRGRFYNEQFF
TGTGCCAGCAGACCCCGGGGGAGATTCTACAATGAGCAGTTCTTC
>TRBJ2-3|NA|TRBV7-9|once
CASSTKYRSDTQYF
TGTGCCAGCAGCACTAAATACAGGTCCGATACGCAGTATTTT
>TRBJ1-4|NA|TRBV5-1|NA
CASSLEGGQEKLFF
TGCGCCAGCAGCTTGGAGGGGGGCCAGGAAAAACTGTTTTTT
>TRBJ2-1|NA|TRBV6-5|NA
CASSYRPDRYNEQFF
TGTGCCAGCAGTTACCGACCGGACAGATACAATGAGCAGTTCTTC
>TRBJ2-1|TRBD2|TRBV5-1|NA
CASSLGLAGGPNNEQFF
TGCGCCAGCAGCTTGGGGCTAGCGGGAGGGCCCAACAATGAGCAGTTCTTC
>TRBJ1-1|NA|TRBV14|once
CASSQVQNSERLGDTEAFF
TGTGCCAGCAGCCAAGTTCAAAATTCGGAACGGCTTGGGGACACTGAAGCTTTCTTT
>TRBJ1-5|NA|TRBV7-2|NA
CASSFSRGGNQPQHF
TGTGCCAGCAGCTTTTCCCGGGGGGGAAATCAGCCCCAGCATTTT
>TRBJ1-1|NA|TRBV25-1|NA
CASSEWGQNTEAFF
TGTGCCAGCAGTGAATGGGGGCAGAACACTGAAGCTTTCTTT
>TRBJ2-7|NA|TRBV12-2|NA
CASRSRREGQGNEQYF
TGTGCAAGTCGCTCCCGGCGGGAGGGCCAGGGCAACGAGCAGTACTTC
>TRBJ2-3|NA|TRBV28|NA
CASSLLGTDTQYF
TGTGCCAGCAGTTTGCTCGGCACAGATACGCAGTATTTT
>TRBJ2-5|NA|TRBV5-5|NA
CASSSGTAEETQYF
TGTGCCAGCAGCTCGGGGACGGCCGAAGAGACCCAGTACTTC
>TRBJ1-2|NA|TRBV4-1|NA
CASSHLVGTSANYGYTF
TGCGCCAGCAGCCATTTAGTCGGGACATCTGCTAACTATGGCTACACCTTC
>TRBJ2-5|NA|TRBV5-5|NA
CASSQRLGETQYF
TGTGCCAGCAGTCAGAGGCTCGGTGAGACCCAGTACTTC